The T cell receptor beta chain under discussion was sequenced for a study of cytomegalovirus exposure and HLA in healthy donors. Trimming cost V 5 bases and J 5 bases; bases outside gene matches: 7. CDR3 length: 14 residues. Germline-derived CDR1 and CDR2 are LNHNV and YYDKDF (reference sequence). The PCR had 60 Vbeta and 13 Jbeta primers. Sequencing used immunoSEQ multiplex PCR; TCRdb keeps in-frame clones, though not all of them. The sample yields fewer than 200,000 clones, around four fifths seen once. The sample comprised PBMCs. J is TRBJ2-3 and V is TRBV15; the match to TRBD1 covers 7 bases. The TCR comes from a man in his fifties in good health and CMV-seropositive. CDR3 DNA: TGTGCCACCAGCCGGATAAACAGGGGAGATACGCAGTATTTT. Translated, it gives CATSRINRGDTQYF. The full variable domain, completed using reference TRBV15 and TRBJ2-3, is DAMVIQNPRYQVTQFGKPVTLSCSQTLNHNVMYWYQQKSSQAPKLLFHYYDKDFNNEADTPDNFQSRRPNTSFCFLDIRSPGLGDTAMYLCATSRINRGDTQYFGPGTRLTVL.